Listed below are T cell receptor beta chains from one sample, sequenced in a study of Ad26.COV2.S vaccination and SARS-CoV-2 variants. Generated by immunoSEQ multiplex PCR, the TCRdb table keeps only in-frame clones and is missing some. The profile shows over 250,000 clones, more than 70% of them singletons. The sample in question was peripheral blood, obtained in a trial of Ad26.COV2.S vaccine versus placebo. These receptors were obtained from a person between 18 and 59 years old who received the Ad26.COV2.S COVID-19 vaccine or a placebo. Each CDR3 is given with its conserved first and last residue. Each record gives: clone size, V gene, D gene, J gene, CDR3 protein, CDR3 DNA. D genes are given only for firm matches. A clone size is listed for some rows: how often the clone was seen (once, few, many), or a class if it is expanded.

-	TRBV5-1	TRBD2	TRBJ2-1	CASSVTSGTYNEQFF	TGCGCCAGCAGCGTGACTAGCGGGACCTACAATGAGCAGTTCTTC
-	TRBV19	-	TRBJ2-7	CASSEPGRGAEQYF	TGTGCCAGTAGTGAACCGGGACGGGGAGCCGAGCAGTACTTC
-	TRBV7-7	-	TRBJ2-1	CASSPFIEGEQFF	TGTGCCAGCAGTCCCTTTATCGAGGGTGAGCAGTTCTTC
-	TRBV4-1	-	TRBJ1-2	CASSQDRLALNYGYTF	TGCGCCAGCAGCCAAGATCGACTAGCCCTGAACTATGGCTACACCTTC
-	TRBV5-1	-	TRBJ1-3	CASSLSTATGNTIYF	TGCGCCAGCAGCTTATCTACGGCGACGGGAAACACCATATATTTT
-	TRBV28	TRBD1	TRBJ2-7	CASRNIGTVDEQYF	TGTGCCAGCAGAAATATCGGGACAGTGGACGAGCAGTACTTC
-	TRBV5-1	TRBD2	TRBJ2-5	CASSFQASGGETQYF	TGCGCCAGCAGCTTTCAGGCTAGCGGGGGGGAGACCCAGTACTTC
-	TRBV29-1	-	TRBJ2-1	CSTRVLSNNEQFF	TGCAGCACACGTGTGCTATCAAACAATGAGCAGTTCTTC
-	TRBV5-1	-	TRBJ2-7	CASSFSAGPYEQYF	TGCGCCAGCAGCTTTTCTGCGGGGCCCTACGAGCAGTACTTC
-	TRBV18	TRBD1	TRBJ1-5	CASSRDSSGNQPQHF	TGTGCCAGCTCACGGGACAGTTCCGGGAATCAGCCCCAGCATTTT
-	TRBV6-6	TRBD2	TRBJ2-1	CASSYLAGVDNEQFF	TGTGCCAGCAGTTACTTAGCGGGAGTCGACAATGAGCAGTTCTTC
-	TRBV7-9	-	TRBJ1-1	CASSSRAPGALNTEAFF	TGTGCCAGCAGCTCAAGAGCCCCGGGGGCCCTGAACACTGAAGCTTTCTTT
-	TRBV18	TRBD2	TRBJ2-5	CASSPPGLVVETQYF	TGTGCCAGCTCACCTCCGGGACTAGTCGTAGAGACCCAGTACTTC
-	TRBV9	TRBD1	TRBJ1-2	CASSVDGTGYGYTF	TGTGCCAGCAGCGTAGACGGGACAGGGTATGGCTACACCTTC
once	TRBV18	-	TRBJ1-2	CASSPPGDGYTF	TGTGCCAGCTCACCCCCAGGGGATGGCTACACCTTC
-	TRBV19	TRBD2	TRBJ2-7	CASSDTGGPLEQYF	TGTGCCAGTAGTGACACGGGAGGGCCTCTCGAGCAGTACTTC
-	TRBV7-3	-	TRBJ2-7	CASSPMGGATYEQYF	TGTGCCAGCAGCCCGATGGGGGGGGCGACCTACGAGCAGTACTTC
-	TRBV5-1	-	TRBJ1-2	CASSQDGGYGYTF	TGCGCCAGCAGCCAGGACGGCGGCTATGGCTACACCTTC
-	TRBV7-2	-	TRBJ2-3	CASSYRDTQYF	TGTGCCAGCAGCTACCGTGATACGCAGTATTTT
-	TRBV4-3	-	TRBJ1-3	CASSQQALYSGNTIYF	TGCGCCAGCAGCCAACAAGCACTATACTCTGGAAACACCATATATTTT
-	TRBV2	-	TRBJ1-2	CASRSDLALGYTF	TGTGCCAGCAGGTCGGATTTGGCTCTCGGCTACACCTTC
-	TRBV5-6	-	TRBJ2-1	CASSLTTGGVYEQFF	TGTGCCAGCAGCTTGACGACGGGGGGCGTGTATGAGCAGTTCTTC
-	TRBV25-1	-	TRBJ1-3	CASSDRLTTLENTIYF	TGTGCCAGCAGTGATCGGCTCACAACTCTGGAAAACACCATATATTTT
-	TRBV6-5	TRBD1	TRBJ1-2	CASSYRDRGNYGYTF	TGTGCCAGCAGTTATCGGGACAGAGGAAACTATGGCTACACCTTC
-	TRBV5-1	-	TRBJ1-1	CASKLTEAEAFF	TGCGCCAGTAAATTGACGGAAGCTGAAGCTTTCTTT
once	TRBV27	TRBD2	TRBJ2-3	CASTMGLAEGTQYF	TGTGCCAGCACAATGGGACTAGCGGAGGGTACGCAGTATTTT
-	TRBV19	TRBD1	TRBJ2-7	CASSLRTGGNYEQYF	TGTGCCAGTAGTCTCCGGACAGGGGGAAACTACGAGCAGTACTTC
-	TRBV19	-	TRBJ1-1	CASSTSWTEAFF	TGTGCCAGTAGTACCTCGTGGACTGAAGCTTTCTTT
-	TRBV23-1	-	TRBJ2-2	CASSHSADTNTGELFF	TGCGCCAGCAGTCATTCCGCAGATACGAACACCGGGGAGCTGTTTTTT
-	TRBV7-6	-	TRBJ1-2	CASSLAPDINYGYTF	TGTGCCAGCAGCTTAGCCCCTGACATTAACTATGGCTACACCTTC
-	TRBV6-2/TRBV6-3	-	TRBJ2-7	CASSYSGTRRYEQYF	TGTGCCAGCAGTTACTCCGGGACACGCAGATACGAGCAGTACTTC
-	TRBV6-5	-	TRBJ1-3	CATWGGAGNTIYF	TGTGCCACTTGGGGGGGCGCTGGAAACACCATATATTTT
-	TRBV3-1/TRBV3-2	-	TRBJ1-5	CASSQAGNQPQHF	TGTGCCAGCAGCCAAGCCGGCAATCAGCCCCAGCATTTT
-	TRBV18	-	TRBJ1-1	CASSPPGHRNTEAFF	TGTGCCAGCTCACCCCCGGGACATAGGAACACTGAAGCTTTCTTT
once	TRBV19	-	TRBJ1-3	CASSIWAGSHGNTIYF	TGTGCCAGTAGTATCTGGGCAGGGAGTCATGGAAACACCATATATTTT
once	TRBV28	TRBD1	TRBJ1-3	CASSLTDRGPNTIYF	TGTGCCAGCAGCCTCACGGACAGGGGGCCGAACACCATATATTTT
once	TRBV3-1/TRBV3-2	-	TRBJ1-1	CASSQDLEGSSGAFF	TGTGCCAGCAGCCAAGATCTGGAGGGGTCCAGTGGGGCTTTCTTT
few	TRBV19	-	TRBJ1-5	CAIGWDINQPQHF	TGTGCCATTGGTTGGGACATTAATCAGCCCCAGCATTTT
-	TRBV7-9	-	TRBJ1-5	CASSLAGGSNQPQHF	TGTGCCAGCAGCTTAGCGGGGGGAAGCAATCAGCCCCAGCATTTT
-	TRBV7-9	-	TRBJ1-2	CASTKAGAGGYTF	TGTGCCAGCACCAAGGCAGGGGCGGGGGGCTACACCTTC
-	TRBV11-2	-	TRBJ2-2	CASSLFGGHTGELFF	TGTGCCAGCAGCTTATTTGGGGGACACACCGGGGAGCTGTTTTTT
-	TRBV2	TRBD2	TRBJ2-1	CASSWVSGNEQFF	TGTGCCAGCAGCTGGGTTAGCGGGAATGAGCAGTTCTTC
-	TRBV11-2	-	TRBJ1-2	CASSLGSRGDYGYTF	TGTGCCAGCAGCTTAGGAAGTAGGGGTGATTATGGCTACACCTTC
few	TRBV2	-	TRBJ1-5	CASMIGLYSNQPQHF	TGTGCCAGCATGATCGGCCTATATAGCAATCAGCCCCAGCATTTT
once	TRBV6-5	TRBD1	TRBJ2-5	CASTFGTGDLASQYF	TGTGCCAGCACATTCGGGACAGGGGACCTGGCGTCCCAGTACTTC
-	TRBV27	-	TRBJ1-2	CASSTVGLGPIYGYTF	TGTGCCAGCAGCACAGTGGGACTAGGACCGATATATGGCTACACCTTC
-	TRBV18	TRBD1	TRBJ2-7	CASSSQQGSASYEQYF	TGTGCCAGCTCCTCTCAACAGGGGAGTGCCTCCTACGAGCAGTACTTC
-	TRBV12-3/TRBV12-4	-	TRBJ2-7	CASTDNHYEQYF	TGTGCCAGCACCGACAACCACTACGAGCAGTACTTC
-	TRBV24-1	TRBD2	TRBJ2-2	CATSDLVGGSGVPFF	TGTGCCACCAGTGATTTGGTTGGGGGAAGCGGGGTTCCGTTTTTT
-	TRBV18	-	TRBJ2-1	CASSPDGVYDEQFF	TGTGCCAGCTCACCAGATGGAGTGTACGATGAGCAGTTCTTC
-	TRBV7-2	-	TRBJ2-5	CASSFGSTETQYF	TGTGCCAGCAGCTTTGGTAGTACCGAGACCCAGTACTTC
-	TRBV4-1	TRBD2	TRBJ2-5	CASSQLLAGIQETQYF	TGCGCCAGCAGCCAACTTCTAGCGGGGATTCAAGAGACCCAGTACTTC
-	TRBV19	TRBD2	TRBJ2-1	CASTLAGASSYNEQFF	TGTGCCAGTACTCTAGCGGGGGCGAGCTCCTACAATGAGCAGTTCTTC
-	TRBV7-9	-	TRBJ1-5	CASSWTENQPQHF	TGTGCCAGCAGCTGGACTGAAAATCAGCCCCAGCATTTT
-	TRBV19	-	TRBJ1-1	CASSVGGGTEAFF	TGTGCCAGTAGTGTGGGGGGAGGCACTGAAGCTTTCTTT
-	TRBV20-1	-	TRBJ2-3	CSASGASGTDTQYF	TGCAGTGCTAGTGGAGCTTCAGGCACAGATACGCAGTATTTT
-	TRBV7-2	-	TRBJ2-5	CASSLEPDSPNYF	TGTGCCAGCAGCCTTGAACCTGACTCACCGAATTACTTC
-	TRBV27	TRBD2	TRBJ2-5	CASSPQTSDGETQYF	TGTGCCAGCAGTCCACAGACTAGCGATGGGGAGACCCAGTACTTC
-	TRBV19	-	TRBJ1-5	CASSIWAESNQPQHF	TGTGCCAGTAGTATTTGGGCCGAAAGCAATCAGCCCCAGCATTTT
-	TRBV4-1	-	TRBJ1-2	CASSQSPQGGAYGYTF	TGCGCCAGCAGCCAATCACCCCAGGGAGGCGCGTATGGCTACACCTTC